The rows below give T cell receptor beta chains drawn from one sample of a study of cytomegalovirus exposure and HLA in healthy donors. Method: immunoSEQ multiplex PCR; TCRdb's copy keeps in-frame clones and lacks some. The repertoire holds some 110,000 clones, with 60% to 85% as singletons. Source material: PBMCs. The source is a man aged 50-59 years in good health and CMV-seronegative. Both conserved end residues are part of each CDR3. A D gene is named only where the DNA matches it firmly. Clone size is given for some rows only: seen once, a few or many times, or a class if the clone is expanded.

v_call	d_call	clone_size	j_call	cdr3_aa	cdr3_nt
TRBV20-1	.	.	TRBJ2-7	CSATRQYEQYF	TGCAGTGCTACGCGACAGTACGAGCAGTACTTC
TRBV6-1	.	.	TRBJ1-5	CASSERGDQPQHF	TGTGCCAGCAGTGAAAGGGGCGATCAGCCCCAGCATTTT
TRBV5-4	.	.	TRBJ1-2	CASSLPAAVYGYTF	TGTGCCAGCAGCCTGCCGGCGGCGGTCTATGGCTACACCTTC
TRBV4-3	TRBD1	.	TRBJ2-3	CASSQGQGWDTQYF	TGCGCCAGCAGCCAAGGACAGGGGTGGGATACGCAGTATTTT
TRBV4-1	.	.	TRBJ1-5	CASSQDPPGPQHF	TGCGCCAGCAGCCAAGATCCTCCAGGGCCCCAGCATTTT
TRBV7-9	.	.	TRBJ1-1	CASSLGQNTEAFF	TGTGCCAGCAGCTTAGGACAGAACACTGAAGCTTTCTTT
TRBV5-4	TRBD1	few	TRBJ2-1	CASSEDRGPNEQFF	TGTGCCAGCAGCGAAGACAGGGGACCGAATGAGCAGTTCTTC
TRBV30	.	.	TRBJ2-7	CAGSRDSPGKQYF	TGTGCCGGATCCCGGGACTCACCGGGGAAGCAGTACTTC
TRBV10-2	TRBD2	.	TRBJ2-3	CATRLVASGGGGSTDTQYF	TGCGCCACCCGACTCGTGGCTAGCGGGGGGGGTGGTAGCACAGATACGCAGTATTTT
TRBV27	.	.	TRBJ2-6	CASSLQAHSFSSGANVLTF	TGTGCCAGCAGTTTGCAGGCTCACAGCTTTAGCTCTGGGGCCAACGTCCTGACTTTC
TRBV7-2	.	.	TRBJ1-1	CASSLRVEDNRAFF	TGTGCCAGCAGCTTACGAGTTGAAGACAACCGAGCTTTCTTT
TRBV6-1	.	few	TRBJ2-7	CASSGREYDEQYF	TGTGCCAGCAGTGGCAGGGAATACGACGAGCAGTACTTC
TRBV7-8	.	.	TRBJ2-3	CASSFFPQLLSTDTQYF	TGTGCCAGCAGCTTTTTTCCCCAACTCCTTAGCACAGATACGCAGTATTTT
TRBV28	TRBD1	.	TRBJ2-2	CASSLGQITGELFF	TGTGCCAGCAGTTTGGGACAGATCACCGGGGAGCTGTTTTTT
TRBV27	.	few	TRBJ1-2	CASSSRQSNYGYTF	TGTGCCAGCAGTTCACGACAATCTAACTATGGCTACACCTTC
TRBV6-4	.	.	TRBJ1-1	CASSSDRNTEAFF	TGTGCCAGCAGCTCCGACAGGAACACTGAAGCTTTCTTT
TRBV15	.	.	TRBJ1-1	CATSRGRQREYEAFF	TGTGCCACCAGCAGAGGGAGACAGCGGGAGTATGAAGCTTTCTTT
TRBV19	TRBD2	.	TRBJ2-6	CASRPGLVNSGANVLTF	TGTGCCAGTAGGCCGGGACTAGTTAACTCTGGGGCCAACGTCCTGACTTTC
TRBV7-2	.	.	TRBJ1-4	CASSLSFNEKLFF	TGTGCCAGCAGCTTGAGCTTCAATGAAAAACTGTTTTTT
TRBV5-1	TRBD2	few	TRBJ2-3	CASSLVFASGDSTDTQYF	TGCGCCAGCAGCTTGGTTTTCGCTAGCGGGGACAGCACAGATACGCAGTATTTT
TRBV18	.	.	TRBJ1-4	CASSLSGVETNEKLFF	TGTGCCAGCTCCCTCTCAGGGGTCGAAACTAATGAAAAACTGTTTTTT
TRBV9	TRBD2	.	TRBJ2-1	CASSVAFQRGGRVEQFF	TGTGCCAGCAGCGTAGCTTTCCAGCGGGGGGGAAGAGTTGAGCAGTTCTTC
TRBV4-2	.	.	TRBJ1-5	CASSQPGNQPQHF	TGTGCCAGCAGCCAACCAGGGAATCAGCCCCAGCATTTT
TRBV4-1	.	.	TRBJ2-3	CASGRGGSGTDTQYF	TGCGCCAGCGGACGAGGGGGTTCTGGCACAGATACGCAGTATTTT
TRBV4-2	TRBD1	.	TRBJ1-2	CASSQDRGQIYGYTF	TGTGCCAGCAGCCAAGATCGGGGACAGATCTATGGCTACACCTTC
TRBV5-1	TRBD1	.	TRBJ2-7	CASSTGTVHEQYF	TGCGCCAGCAGCACCGGGACAGTACACGAGCAGTACTTC
TRBV7-2	.	.	TRBJ2-3	CASSLDPGGPYF	TGTGCCAGCAGCTTAGATCCTGGCGGGCCGTATTTT
TRBV6-5	.	.	TRBJ2-4	CASSDNLSLNIQYF	TGTGCCAGCAGTGACAACTTGTCGCTAAACATTCAGTACTTC
TRBV4-2	TRBD2	.	TRBJ2-1	CASSSRGAGGVNNEQFF	TGTGCCAGCAGCTCCCGAGGGGCGGGGGGCGTTAACAATGAGCAGTTCTTC
TRBV7-3	.	once	TRBJ1-5	CSSSMGSNQPQHF	TGTTCCAGCAGTATGGGCAGCAATCAGCCCCAGCATTTT
TRBV10-3	TRBD2	once	TRBJ2-1	CAISSQSGESYNEQFF	TGTGCCATCAGCTCCCAAAGCGGGGAGTCCTACAATGAGCAGTTCTTC
TRBV5-4	.	.	TRBJ2-2	CASSLVSRGTGELFF	TGTGCCAGCAGCTTGGTCTCGCGAGGCACCGGGGAGCTGTTTTTT
TRBV11-1	TRBD1	.	TRBJ2-5	CASRLDRGQETQYF	TGTGCCAGCCGCCTGGACAGGGGCCAAGAGACCCAGTACTTC
TRBV6-5	.	few	TRBJ2-4	CASSYSRFGQQYF	TGTGCCAGCAGTTACTCGAGGTTTGGACAACAGTACTTC
TRBV21-1	.	.	TRBJ1-3	CANWDRGDRNTIYF	TGTGCCAACTGGGACAGGGGGGACAGAAACACCATATATTTT
TRBV27	.	.	TRBJ2-1	CASTRYNEQFF	TGTGCCAGCACACGGTACAATGAGCAGTTCTTC
TRBV28	TRBD1	.	TRBJ2-5	CASSPGQKYQETQYF	TGTGCCAGCAGCCCGGGACAGAAGTACCAAGAGACCCAGTACTTC
TRBV19	TRBD2	.	TRBJ2-2	CASNKLGGLAVTGELFF	TGTGCCAGTAATAAATTGGGGGGACTAGCGGTCACCGGGGAGCTGTTTTTT
TRBV9	.	.	TRBJ2-3	CTSSVEQPTDTQYF	TGTACCAGCAGCGTAGAACAGCCCACAGATACGCAGTATTTT
TRBV9	.	.	TRBJ1-5	CANPGFSPARYQPQHF	TGTGCCAACCCAGGGTTTTCTCCCGCCCGCTATCAGCCCCAGCATTTT
TRBV28	.	.	TRBJ1-1	CASSPTKAPNTEAFF	TGTGCCAGCAGTCCCACGAAAGCGCCGAACACTGAAGCTTTCTTT
TRBV5-6	.	.	TRBJ1-6	CASTLGTKASPLHF	TGTGCCAGCACCCTGGGGACTAAAGCTTCACCCCTCCACTTT
TRBV15	.	.	TRBJ1-4	CATSEGLTTNEKLFF	TGTGCCACCAGCGAGGGACTGACAACTAATGAAAAACTGTTTTTT
TRBV29-1	TRBD1	.	TRBJ2-3	CSVLTGAMGTDTQYF	TGCAGCGTGTTGACAGGGGCAATGGGCACAGATACGCAGTATTTT
TRBV7-2	TRBD2	.	TRBJ2-7	CASSPASGGEFEQYF	TGTGCCAGCAGCCCCGCTAGCGGGGGGGAATTCGAGCAGTACTTC
TRBV18	.	.	TRBJ2-1	CASSPTVYNEQFF	TGTGCCAGCTCACCGACAGTCTACAATGAGCAGTTCTTC
TRBV6-5	.	.	TRBJ1-1	CASSLRGSNTEAFF	TGTGCCAGCAGTTTAAGAGGGTCGAACACTGAAGCTTTCTTT
TRBV5-1	TRBD2	.	TRBJ2-3	CASSSGLAGGPRLSTDTQYF	TGCGCCAGCAGCTCTGGACTAGCGGGGGGGCCGCGGTTAAGCACAGATACGCAGTATTTT
TRBV2	.	.	TRBJ2-2	CASSGRVRSTGELFF	TGTGCCAGCAGTGGGCGAGTCCGGAGCACCGGGGAGCTGTTTTTT
TRBV7-3	.	.	TRBJ2-5	CASSTSASVGETQYF	TGTGCCAGCAGCACCTCGGCTAGCGTGGGAGAGACCCAGTACTTC
TRBV19	.	.	TRBJ1-1	CASIGGVGAFF	TGTGCCAGTATTGGGGGGGTTGGTGCTTTCTTT
TRBV30	.	.	TRBJ1-1	CAWILTPRENTEAFF	TGTGCCTGGATCCTGACCCCGCGGGAGAACACTGAAGCTTTCTTT
TRBV2	.	once	TRBJ2-5	CASSEAALVQETQYF	TGTGCCAGCAGTGAAGCAGCTTTAGTCCAAGAGACCCAGTACTTC